This record looks at one T cell receptor (beta chain) sequence and its context. Its antigen is as yet unknown. This record comes from a study of cytomegalovirus exposure and HLA in healthy donors. Turning to the study itself: Out of about 179 million T cells, an earlier analysis found over 90 million unique TCR beta sequences in total. Ancestry clustering placed around four fifths of about 400 genotyped donors in the Caucasian-associated cluster. Overall study findings and caveats: The authors listed around 150 TCR beta chains as cytomegalovirus-associated. Solely CMV serostatus was available to characterize immune exposure.

With 60 Vbeta and 13 Jbeta primers, the PCR was carried out. Assay: immunoSEQ multiplex PCR; the TCRdb copy retains only in-frame clones and omits some. The table shows some 140,000 clones, with around 79% occurring only once. The CDR3 loop spans 17 amino acids. V shed 0 bases, J shed 4 bases, and the junction held 4 bases outside the gene matches. Germline V CDR1 and CDR2: SGHVS, FNYEAQ. The TCR comes from a woman aged 40 to 50 in good health and CMV-seronegative. The gene calls are TRBV7-6 and TRBJ2-2, with 11 positions matching TRBD1. Sample: PBMCs. CDR3: CASSLAVDRGLTGELFF. CDR3 sequence (DNA): TGTGCCAGCAGCTTAGCGGTGGACAGGGGGCTCACCGGGGAGCTGTTTTTT. Full variable domain (missing parts from reference TRBV7-6 and TRBJ2-2): GAGVSQSPRYKVTKRGQDVALRCDPISGHVSLYWYRQALGQGPEFLTYFNYEAQQDKSGLPNDRFSAERPEGSISTLTIQRTEQRDSAMYRCASSLAVDRGLTGELFFGEGSRLTVL.